The clone carrying this TCR beta chain appeared a few times. Its antigen is as yet unknown. Mouse germline and gene names are used. The read comes to an end 4 residues before the CDR3 does, leaving the germline J gene to fill in the end. Reverse transcription of extracted RNA yielded cDNA, which provided the sequencing template. TCRdb's copy holds only in-frame clones and misses some; the assay was immunoSEQ multiplex PCR. The sample includes 250,000 or so clones, none of them occurring once. This specimen comes from a study of CD8+ T cells in alopecia areata. The overall study: Spontaneously alopecic C3H/HeJ graft donors, roughly 6-13 months old, gave skin to roughly 7-11-week-old female C3H/HeJ mice. Study-wide points: Normal skin's resident alphabeta T cells are also sequenced in scalp samples. Relative to mice, TCR sharing across patients was less clear, a difference possibly HLA-related. Lesional scalp, notably in alopecia totalis/universalis, had clonality above that of normal scalp.

In germline, CDR1 is SGHDT, CDR2 FRDEAV. The junction had 5 bases not matched to a gene; V was cut back by 4 bases and J by 1 base. This CDR3 spans 15 amino acids. Sorting of pooled cutaneous lymph node cells used CD4, CD8alpha, NKG2D, NKG2ACE and other markers. V usage is TRBV14 and J usage is TRBJ2-3, with 8 bases that match TRBD1. Sequenced input: CD4+ T cells sorted from a lymph node. The TCR sequence derives from a C3H/HeJ mouse with alopecia areata. The strain's MHC haplotype is H2-k. CDR3 sequence: CASSPQGAGAETLYF. The CDR3 bases that were read are TGTGCCAGCAGTCCGCAGGGGGCCGGTGCAGAA. The complete variable domain, with remaining parts taken from reference TRBV14 and TRBJ2-3, reads EAGVTQSPRYAVLQEGQAVSFWCDPISGHDTLYWYQQPRDQGPQLLVYFRDEAVIDNSQLPSDRFSAVRPKGTNSTLKIQSAKQGDTATYLCASSPQGAGAETLYFGSGTRLTVL.